Below are 17 T cell receptor beta chains sequenced from a single sample in a study of cytomegalovirus exposure and HLA in healthy donors. The PCR ran on 60 Vbeta and 13 Jbeta primers. Profiling relied on immunoSEQ multiplex PCR, and the TCRdb table lists in-frame clones only, not all of them. The data show around 67,000 clones, approximately 78% seen once. The sample taken for sequencing was PBMCs. All receptors come from a man aged 18 to 35 in good health and CMV-seropositive.

Here the CDR3 reads CASSVGSGGTDTQYF. The CDR3 DNA reads as TGTGCCAGCAGCGTAGGGAGCGGGGGCACAGATACGCAGTATTTT. V gene TRBV9 combines with J gene TRBJ2-3; TRBD2 matches at 7 bases. Per germline, CDR1 SGDLS and CDR2 YYNGEE. The junction had 2 bases not matched to a gene; V was cut back by 0 bases and J by 1 base. This CDR3 has 15 amino acids.

This clone was observed a handful of times. This chain links TRBV28 with TRBJ1-4; D unclear. Deletions cut 3 bases from V and 8 bases from J, with 10 bases between. Germline assignment: CDR1 MDHEN and CDR2 SYDVKM. The CDR3 has 13 amino acids. CDR3 sequence: CASSFGGREKLFF. CDR3 bases: TGTGCCAGCAGTTTTGGAGGTAGAGAAAAACTGTTTTTT.

This chain connects TRBV6-1 to TRBJ1-6; TRBD1 might be the D (6 bases). CDR1 is MNHNS and CDR2 is SASEGT in the germline V gene. The CDR3 consists of 13 residues. V dropped 6 bases and J dropped 6 bases, with 9 bases sitting between them. In nucleotides, the CDR3 is TGTGCCAGCAGGGGGGGGCCTAATTCACCCCTCCACTTT. This gives the protein CASRGGPNSPLHF.

The CDR3 nucleotides are TGTGCCTGGAGTGTACACCGGGGAGGAACCGGCTCCCAAAAACTGTTTTTT. This sequence encodes CAWSVHRGGTGSQKLFF. The rearrangement links TRBV30 to TRBJ1-4; D gene uncertain. Trimming removed 0 bases at V and 9 bases at J, with 23 bases between. Germline CDR1 GTSNPN, CDR2 SVGIG (reference sequence). This CDR3 has 17 amino acids.

The V gene is TRBV30, the J gene TRBJ1-2; 8 bases fit TRBD1. The CDR3 extends over 15 amino acids. CDR1 GTSNPN and CDR2 SVGIG come from the germline V gene (reference sequence). With 4 bases clipped from V and 3 bases from J, the junction kept 10 bases outside the gene matches. As DNA, the CDR3 is TGTGCCTGGACAGGCCGACAGGGGATATACTATGGCTACACCTTC. Translating gives CAWTGRQGIYYGYTF.

V and J are TRBV7-9 and TRBJ2-1; TRBD2 matches 7 bases. Germline V CDR1 and CDR2: SEHNR, FQNEAQ (reference sequence). J was trimmed by 7 bases and V by 7 bases; bases with no gene match: 16. CDR3 length: 16 amino acids. For the CDR3, the DNA is TGTGCCAGCATCCCCACGGGGAGCGGGATTCGTAATGAGCAGTTCTTC. It translates to CASIPTGSGIRNEQFF.

The gene calls are TRBV29-1 and TRBJ2-1; TRBD1 matches 8 bases. The CDR3 contains 13 residues. Unmatched junction bases numbered 9, after V lost 7 bases and J lost 7 bases. The germline CDR1 and CDR2 sequences are SQVTM and ANQGSEA. The CDR3 here is CSGSGGVMNEQFF. The CDR3 DNA is TGCAGCGGGTCAGGGGGCGTGATGAATGAGCAGTTCTTC.

The chain couples TRBV25-1 to TRBJ2-3; 9 bases align to TRBD1. This CDR3 region has 15 residues. V shed 6 bases and J 5 bases; nucleotides not matched to a gene: 9. Germline V gives CDR1 MGHDK, CDR2 SYGVNS. The CDR3 DNA sequence: TGTGCCAGCAGCCCACGGACAGGGGCGGGAGATACGCAGTATTTT. Translated: CASSPRTGAGDTQYF.

V gene TRBV2 combines with J gene TRBJ1-6; the D is unclear. This CDR3 region has 14 residues. V gave up 3 bases and J gave up 5 bases, with 8 bases separating them. From germline, CDR1 is SNHLY and CDR2 FYNNEI. The CDR3 reads CASSEWQDNSPLHF. DNA of the CDR3: TGTGCCAGCAGTGAGTGGCAGGATAATTCACCCCTCCACTTT. Complete variable domain (other parts from reference TRBV2 and TRBJ1-6): EPEVTQTPSHQVTQMGQEVILRCVPISNHLYFYWYRQILGQKVEFLVSFYNNEISEKSEIFDDQFSVERPDGSNFTLKIRSTKLEDSAMYFCASSEWQDNSPLHFGNGTRLTVT.

In this sample, this clone turned up once. The chain combines TRBV7-2 with TRBJ1-1; D remains ambiguous. The CDR3 contains 15 residues. Trimming stripped 5 bases from V and 1 base from J, with 14 bases between. The germline V gene has CDR1 SGHTA and CDR2 FQGNSA. The chain's CDR3 is CASSSNFDKNTEAFF. The CDR3 region has the DNA TGTGCCAGCAGCAGTAATTTCGACAAGAACACTGAAGCTTTCTTT.

This chain connects TRBV6-5 to TRBJ1-2, with 8 positions matching TRBD1. Germline-derived CDR1 and CDR2 are MNHEY and SVGAGI. The CDR3 covers 12 residues. V shed 5 bases, J shed 8 bases, and the junction held 4 bases outside the gene matches. The CDR3 loop is CASSQQGGGYTF. CDR3 coding DNA: TGTGCCAGCAGTCAACAGGGGGGCGGCTACACCTTC.

CDR3 coding DNA: TGTGCCACCGAGGGAGATTATGGCTACACCTTC. It codes for CATEGDYGYTF. J is TRBJ1-2 and V is TRBV7-8; D call uncertain. CDR3 length equals 11 residues. Germline CDR1 SGHVS, CDR2 FQNEAQ. The V end was cut by 10 bases, the J end by 5 bases, with 11 bases between. Looking up the rest from reference TRBV7-8 and TRBJ1-2 gives the full variable domain: GAGVSQSPRYKVAKRGQDVALRCDPISGHVSLFWYQQALGQGPEFLTYFQNEAQLDKSGLPSDRFFAERPEGSVSTLKIQRTQQEDSAVYLCATEGDYGYTFGSGTRLTVV.

This clone was observed a few times. This sequence joins TRBV19 and TRBJ1-1; D is uncertain. The ends were cut back, 4 bases at V and 3 bases at J, with 18 bases in the middle. Germline assignment: CDR1 LNHDA and CDR2 SQIVND (reference sequence). The CDR3 is 16 residues long. CDR3 nucleotides: TGTGCCAGTAGTACTCTTAGGCCTTATCAGGACACTGAAGCTTTCTTT. Amino acids: CASSTLRPYQDTEAFF.

CDR3 nucleotides: TGCGCCAGCAGCCAAGGATTCGACTCCCTGTCCTACAATGAGCAGTTCTTC. Translated: CASSQGFDSLSYNEQFF. V usage is TRBV4-1 and J usage is TRBJ2-1; D not certain. Germline V gives CDR1 MGHRA, CDR2 YSYEKL. V was trimmed by 1 base and J by 1 base, leaving 14 bases between them. This CDR3 is 17 amino acids long.

The V and J genes are TRBV6-1 and TRBJ2-7, with TRBD1 matching 9 bases. The CDR3 contains 15 residues. J was trimmed by 2 bases and V by 3 bases; bases with no gene match: 5. Germline-derived CDR1 and CDR2 are MNHNS and SASEGT. The chain's CDR3 is CASSDSGTGTYEQYF. DNA of the CDR3: TGTGCCAGCAGTGACTCCGGGACAGGGACCTACGAGCAGTACTTC.

This chain connects TRBV4-2 to TRBJ2-3; 11 bases are shared with TRBD2. Germline loops: CDR1 LGHNA, CDR2 YNFKEQ. The CDR3 contains 16 residues. Unmatched junction bases numbered 4, after V lost 0 bases and J lost 5 bases. CDR3 in amino acids: CASSQDSGGARDTQYF. CDR3 nucleotides: TGTGCCAGCAGCCAAGATAGCGGGGGGGCCCGAGATACGCAGTATTTT.

The rearrangement uses TRBV30 and TRBJ2-2; D call uncertain. Trimming removed 4 bases from V and 4 bases from J, with 4 bases in between. The CDR3 is made up of 11 amino acids. Germline loops: CDR1 GTSNPN, CDR2 SVGIG (reference sequence). The CDR3 here is CAWISTGELFF. DNA for the CDR3: TGTGCCTGGATCAGCACCGGGGAGCTGTTTTTT.